The 22 T cell receptor beta chains given below trace back to one sample, sequenced in a study of vaccination and CD4 T cells after COVID-19. These TCRs' antigens remain unknown. Sequence data for DNA of cultured CD4+ T cells were generated by the Oncomine TCR Beta short-read assay. TCRdb re-called the PCR reads through MiXCR, storing one row per CDR3 protein. The sample carries around 15,000 distinct CDR3 sequences, approximately 62% recorded once. Treatment here: roughly 11-day PBMC culture with coronavirus spike peptide pools or control peptides (ViraFEST assay). What was sequenced was CD4+ T cells from blood, cultured in vitro. These receptors originate from a human donor who had recovered from COVID-19.

V and J are TRBV7-9 and TRBJ2-7, with D tentatively TRBD2 (6 bases). This CDR3 is 15 amino acids long. The germline gives CDR1 SEHNR, CDR2 FQNEAQ (reference sequence). V was shortened by 4 bases and J by 0 bases, with 13 bases between the two germline ends. The CDR3 is CASSSRDGGSYEQYF. CDR3 DNA: TGTGCCAGCAGCTCCCGGGACGGGGGCTCCTACGAGCAGTACTTC.

V usage is TRBV4-1 and J usage is TRBJ2-2; D is perhaps TRBD2 (5 bases). CDR1 and CDR2 from the germline V gene are MGHRA and YSYEKL. This CDR3 contains 17 residues. The V end was cut by 0 bases, the J end by 8 bases, with 19 bases between. This CDR3 is CASSQDRGSGILGELFF. Written as DNA, the CDR3 is TGCGCCAGCAGCCAAGATAGAGGGAGTGGCATACTAGGGGAGCTGTTTTTT.

The chain links TRBV1 to TRBJ2-4. TRBV1 is a pseudogene segment. This CDR3 is built from 16 residues. The CDR3 reads CTSSQDSRTAKNIQYF. CDR3 DNA sequence: TGCACCAGCAGCCAAGACTCACGGACAGCCAAAAACATTCAGTACTTC.

The chain carries TRBV28 and TRBJ2-5; D gene uncertain. CDR3 size: 11 residues. The V gene lost 3 bases and the J gene lost 9 bases, with 8 bases spanning the gap. Germline-derived CDR1 and CDR2 are MDHEN and SYDVKM. CDR3 sequence reads: CASSFMTAQYF. Here the CDR3 DNA reads TGTGCCAGCAGTTTTATGACCGCCCAGTACTTC.

In DNA form, the CDR3 reads TGTGCCATCAGTGATCCTGGGAGTAGCACAGATACGCAGTATTTT. Translating it yields CAISDPGSSTDTQYF. V usage is TRBV10-3 and J usage is TRBJ2-3; the D gene is possibly TRBD2 (5 bases). Trimming removed 3 bases from V and 0 bases from J, with 10 bases in between. The CDR3 totals 15 residues. Germline V gives CDR1 ENHRY, CDR2 SYGVKD.

This chain uses TRBV19 with TRBJ1-3, with D unclear. Germline-derived CDR1 and CDR2 are LNHDA and SQIVND (reference sequence). V was shortened by 2 bases and J by 7 bases, with 15 bases between the two germline ends. The CDR3 spans 15 residues. The CDR3 DNA sequence: TGTGCCAGTAGTATATCGACGGGAAATGGGAACACCATATATTTT. Protein product: CASSISTGNGNTIYF.

The V call is TRBV19, the J call TRBJ1-1; D remains unclear. The germline V and J ends were trimmed by 3 bases and 0 bases, with 17 bases remaining between them. Germline values: CDR1 LNHDA, CDR2 SQIVND (reference sequence). CDR3 length equals 17 residues. CDR3 bases: TGTGCCAGTAGTATTGAGAGGACGGCTGGACTGAACACTGAAGCTTTCTTT. It encodes CASSIERTAGLNTEAFF.

V is TRBV6-1 and J is TRBJ1-5; D remains ambiguous. Trimming removed 8 bases at V and 0 bases at J, with 11 bases between. The CDR3 sequence is 14 residues long. CDR1 and CDR2 from the germline V gene are MNHNS and SASEGT. The CDR3 spells CASQQVYSNQPQHF. Here the CDR3 DNA reads TGTGCCAGCCAACAAGTTTATAGCAATCAGCCCCAGCATTTT.

V and J are TRBV24-1 and TRBJ2-2; D not resolved. The V gene lost 5 bases and the J gene lost 0 bases, with 15 bases spanning the gap. The germline gives CDR1 KGHDR, CDR2 SFDVKD. The CDR3 is 17 amino acids. The CDR3 reads CATSARASTANTGELFF. Written as DNA, the CDR3 is TGTGCCACCAGTGCCCGGGCCTCTACCGCGAACACCGGGGAGCTGTTTTTT.

The count of this clonotype is one. This rearrangement joins TRBV27 to TRBJ2-1; D ambiguous. The CDR3 length is 11 residues. The V gene's germline CDR1 is MNHEY and CDR2 SMNVEV (reference sequence). V shed 5 bases and J shed 4 bases, with 3 bases lying between them. The CDR3: CASSHYNEQFF. Here the CDR3 DNA reads TGTGCCAGCAGTCATTACAATGAGCAGTTCTTC.

The V call is TRBV7-3, the J call TRBJ2-7; 7 positions agree with TRBD2. V shed 6 bases, J shed 7 bases, and the junction held 18 bases outside the gene matches. The CDR3 sequence is 16 residues long. Germline values: CDR1 SGHTA, CDR2 FQGTGA. CDR3 coding DNA: TGTGCCAGCAGTCGCCCCTTCTCGCGGGAGATAATGGAGCAGTACTTC. Translating it yields CASSRPFSREIMEQYF.

The chain recombines TRBV6-5 with TRBJ2-7; no clear D gene. This CDR3 has 15 residues. Trimming took 0 bases from V and 2 from J, leaving 11 bases between them. Germline CDR1 is MNHEY and CDR2 is SVGAGI. The CDR3 nucleotides read TGTGCCAGCAGTTACTCCGCGACATTAACCTACGAGCAGTACTTC. Its translation: CASSYSATLTYEQYF.

The chain combines TRBV7-9 with TRBJ2-1; D ambiguous. V lost 5 bases, J lost 8 bases, and 7 bases lay in between. Germline V CDR1 and CDR2: SEHNR, FQNEAQ (reference sequence). This CDR3 is built from 11 residues. Here the CDR3 reads CASSRWDEQFF. For the CDR3, the DNA is TGTGCCAGCAGCAGATGGGATGAGCAGTTCTTC. Variable domain in full (rest from reference TRBV7-9 and TRBJ2-1): DTGVSQNPRHKITKRGQNVTFRCDPISEHNRLYWYRQTLGQGPEFLTYFQNEAQLEKSRLLSDRFSAERPKGSFSTLEIQRTEQGDSAMYLCASSRWDEQFFGPGTRLTVL.

This clonotype occurred a few times. The gene calls are TRBV20-1 and TRBJ2-7; perhaps TRBD2 as D (5 bases). This CDR3 is built from 14 residues. CDR1 is DFQATT and CDR2 is SNEGSKA in the germline V gene (reference sequence). V lost 3 bases, J lost 2 bases, and 14 bases lay in between. The CDR3 DNA reads as TGCAGTGCTAGCGGGATTAGCGATACCTACGAGCAGTACTTC. It yields the protein CSASGISDTYEQYF.

The chain employs TRBV7-2 and TRBJ2-1, with 7 bases matching TRBD2. Looked up from germline, CDR1 is SGHTA and CDR2 is FQGNSA. J lost 7 bases, V lost 5 bases, and 17 bases had no gene match. The CDR3 length is 17 residues. The CDR3 is CASSPTQLAAGGNEQFF. In DNA form, the CDR3 reads TGTGCCAGCAGCCCAACCCAGCTAGCGGCCGGGGGGAATGAGCAGTTCTTC.

A few counts support this clonotype. The chain recombines TRBV21-1 with TRBJ2-1; the D segment call TRBD1 is taken from the table without a DNA check. TRBV21-1 is a pseudogene. The CDR3 loop spans 14 amino acids. For the CDR3, the DNA is TGTGCCAGCAGGCCCCCTCCGGATTTCAATGAGCAGTTCTTC. As protein: CASRPPPDFNEQFF.

This clonotype was detected a few times. The CDR3 sequence is CASSLLTDRTSPQHF. The CDR3, as DNA: TGTGCCAGCAGCCTCCTTACGGACAGGACGTCGCCCCAGCATTTT. V usage is TRBV7-2 and J usage is TRBJ1-5, with 7 positions matching TRBD1. Looked up from germline, CDR1 is SGHTA and CDR2 is FQGNSA. The V gene end was trimmed by 5 bases and the J gene end by 9 bases; junction bases not matched to a gene: 13. This CDR3 has 15 amino acids. The full variable domain, with the rest looked up from reference TRBV7-2 and TRBJ1-5, is GAGVSQSPSNKVTEKGKDVELRCDPISGHTALYWYRQSLGQGLEFLIYFQGNSAPDKSGLPSDRFSAERTGGSVSTLTIQRTQQEDSAVYLCASSLLTDRTSPQHFGDGTRLSIL.

V and J are TRBV28 and TRBJ1-1; perhaps TRBD1 as D (5 bases). Trimming cost V 7 bases and J 1 base, with 10 bases left between them. This CDR3 has 13 amino acids. The germline V gene has CDR1 MDHEN and CDR2 SYDVKM. DNA for the CDR3: TGTGCCAGCATCGTGGGGCGGAACACTGAAGCTTTCTTT. Residues: CASIVGRNTEAFF.

The chain employs TRBV20-1 and TRBJ1-5; D gene unclear. The CDR3 is 14 amino acids. The V end was cut by 1 base, the J end by 0 bases, with 7 bases between. Germline V gene data show CDR1 as DFQATT and CDR2 as SNEGSKA (reference sequence). CDR3 sequence reads: CSARVTYSNQPQHF. CDR3 DNA sequence: TGCAGTGCTAGAGTAACTTATAGCAATCAGCCCCAGCATTTT.

The J gene is TRBJ2-7, the V gene TRBV6-1; 11 nucleotides line up with TRBD2. Germline loops: CDR1 MNHNS, CDR2 SASEGT. Trimming at V came to 1 base and at J to 2 bases, leaving 1 base not matched to a gene. The length of the CDR3 is 15 residues. CDR3: CASSEGLAGPYEQYF. CDR3 DNA: TGTGCCAGCAGTGAAGGACTAGCGGGACCCTACGAGCAGTACTTC.

The chain recombines TRBV5-1 with TRBJ1-1; TRBD1 agrees at 8 bases. J gave up 8 bases and V 2 bases, and 5 bases lay outside the gene matches. CDR1 and CDR2 from the germline V gene are SGHRS and YFSETQ. The CDR3 spans 13 residues. CDR3 amino acids: CASSFRQGAEAFF. The CDR3 nucleotides are TGCGCCAGCAGCTTTAGGCAGGGGGCGGAAGCTTTCTTT. The full variable domain, completed using reference TRBV5-1 and TRBJ1-1, is KAGVTQTPRYLIKTRGQQVTLSCSPISGHRSVSWYQQTPGQGLQFLFEYFSETQRNKGNFPGRFSGRQFSNSRSEMNVSTLELGDSALYLCASSFRQGAEAFFGQGTRLTVV.

The chain is built from TRBV20-1 and TRBJ1-4; a weak D match, TRBD1 (5 bases). V shed 2 bases and J shed 8 bases, with 12 bases lying between them. This CDR3 comprises 13 residues. CDR1 DFQATT and CDR2 SNEGSKA come from the germline V gene (reference sequence). The CDR3 coding sequence is TGCAGTGCTAGACGGGGGGTAGGAGAAAAACTGTTTTTT. As protein: CSARRGVGEKLFF.